These T cell receptor beta chains were read from a single sample in a study of shared clonotypes between healthy human individuals. Sequencing was performed with immunoSEQ multiplex PCR; in TCRdb, only in-frame clones are kept and a portion is missing. The sample records more than 2 million clones, just over 90% being singletons. Sequenced sample: naive CD8+ T cells from PBMCs. Receptors were obtained from a man younger than 35 in good health. Some clones in this sample may be carry-over from other donors' samples. The CDR3 runs from the conserved cysteine through the conserved F or W. The D gene is left open where the match is weak. Not every row has a clone size; where given, it reads once, few, many or a size class.

>TRBJ1-1|few|TRBV30|-
CAWGEGTEAFF
TGTGCCTGGGGGGAGGGAACTGAAGCTTTCTTT
>TRBJ2-7|-|TRBV27|-
CASSSNWARVEQYF
TGTGCCAGCAGTTCCAATTGGGCCAGGGTCGAGCAGTACTTC
>TRBJ1-1|-|TRBV5-1|-
CASSSQGTEAFF
TGCGCCAGCAGCTCACAGGGCACTGAAGCTTTCTTT
>TRBJ2-3|-|TRBV27|TRBD2
CASSLSAGAGPDTQYF
TGTGCCAGCAGTTTATCAGCGGGAGCCGGACCAGATACGCAGTATTTT
>TRBJ2-1|-|TRBV18|TRBD1
CASSPPGQGNEQFF
TGTGCCAGCTCACCGCCGGGACAGGGTAATGAGCAGTTCTTC
>TRBJ2-3|-|TRBV5-6|TRBD2
CASSLWAGEDTQYF
TGTGCCAGCAGCTTGTGGGCGGGAGAGGATACGCAGTATTTT
>TRBJ2-7|-|TRBV29-1|TRBD2
CSVGIAGGPKGFEQYF
TGCAGCGTTGGGATAGCGGGAGGGCCGAAGGGGTTCGAGCAGTACTTC
>TRBJ2-2|once|TRBV7-3|-
CASSRTYTGELFF
TGTGCCAGCAGTCGGACGTACACCGGGGAGCTGTTTTTT
>TRBJ2-5|-|TRBV7-8|TRBD1
CASSLFDREQETQYF
TGTGCCAGCAGCTTATTCGACAGGGAACAAGAGACCCAGTACTTC
>TRBJ1-5|-|TRBV27|TRBD1
CASSYRGPNQPQHF
TGTGCCAGCAGTTACAGGGGCCCCAATCAGCCCCAGCATTTT
>TRBJ2-1|-|TRBV9|-
CASSVAGEGYNEQFF
TGTGCCAGCAGCGTAGCAGGGGAGGGCTACAATGAGCAGTTCTTC
>TRBJ2-2|once|TRBV7-8|-
CASSWEANTGELFF
TGTGCCAGCAGCTGGGAGGCAAACACCGGGGAGCTGTTTTTT
>TRBJ2-1|-|TRBV29-1|-
CSVELGTLGGNEQFF
TGCAGCGTTGAACTTGGGACCCTTGGGGGCAATGAGCAGTTCTTC
>TRBJ2-7|-|TRBV11-2|-
CASSLAGPSYEQYF
TGTGCCAGCAGCTTAGCCGGGCCCTCCTACGAGCAGTACTTC
>TRBJ1-1|few|TRBV6-4|-
CASSRTLNTEAFF
TGTGCCAGCAGTCGGACACTTAACACTGAAGCTTTCTTT
>TRBJ2-7|-|TRBV27|-
CASSPRSDEQYF
TGTGCCAGCAGTCCACGAAGCGACGAGCAGTACTTC
>TRBJ1-1|-|TRBV5-6|-
CASSLGRGTEAFF
TGTGCCAGCAGCTTGGGACGGGGCACTGAAGCTTTCTTT
>TRBJ2-2|-|TRBV9|-
CASSVEGDTGELFF
TGTGCCAGCAGCGTAGAGGGGGACACCGGGGAGCTGTTTTTT
>TRBJ1-1|-|TRBV15|-
CATSRDLNTEAFF
TGTGCCACCAGCAGAGACCTGAACACTGAAGCTTTCTTT
>TRBJ2-7|-|TRBV14|-
CASSQGGRGHEQYF
TGTGCCAGCAGCCAAGGGGGCAGGGGCCACGAGCAGTACTTC
>TRBJ2-7|-|TRBV7-9|TRBD2
CASSLVSGAEQYF
TGTGCCAGCAGCTTAGTCAGCGGGGCCGAGCAGTACTTC
>TRBJ2-2|-|TRBV19|-
CASSIGLEGWELFF
TGTGCCAGTAGTATAGGACTAGAGGGTTGGGAGCTGTTTTTT
>TRBJ1-4|-|TRBV2|-
CASSERQVEKLFF
TGTGCCAGCAGTGAACGGCAGGTTGAAAAACTGTTTTTT
>TRBJ2-7|-|TRBV7-2|-
CASTIITGYEQYF
TGTGCCAGCACCATTATAACGGGCTACGAGCAGTACTTC
>TRBJ1-1|-|TRBV15|TRBD1
CATSRFPDRDLEAFF
TGTGCCACCAGCAGATTCCCCGACAGGGACCTTGAAGCTTTCTTT